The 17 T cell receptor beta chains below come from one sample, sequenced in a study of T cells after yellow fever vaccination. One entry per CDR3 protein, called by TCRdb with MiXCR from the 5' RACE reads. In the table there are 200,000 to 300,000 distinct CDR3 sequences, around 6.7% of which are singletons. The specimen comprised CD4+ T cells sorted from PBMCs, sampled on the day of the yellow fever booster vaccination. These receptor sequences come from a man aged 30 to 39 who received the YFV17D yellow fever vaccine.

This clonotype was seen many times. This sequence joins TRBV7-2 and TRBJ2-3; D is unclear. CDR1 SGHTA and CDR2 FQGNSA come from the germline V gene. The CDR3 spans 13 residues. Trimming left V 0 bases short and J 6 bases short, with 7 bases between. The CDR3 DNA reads TGTGCCAGCAGCTTAGCCTTCGGGGATACGCAGTATTTT. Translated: CASSLAFGDTQYF.

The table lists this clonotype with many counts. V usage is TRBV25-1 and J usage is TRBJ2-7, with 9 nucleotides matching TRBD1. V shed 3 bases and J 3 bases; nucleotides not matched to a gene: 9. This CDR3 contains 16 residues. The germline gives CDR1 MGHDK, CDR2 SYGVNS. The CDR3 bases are TGTGCCAGCAGTGATAAGGCCGGGACAGGGATCTACGAGCAGTACTTC. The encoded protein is CASSDKAGTGIYEQYF.

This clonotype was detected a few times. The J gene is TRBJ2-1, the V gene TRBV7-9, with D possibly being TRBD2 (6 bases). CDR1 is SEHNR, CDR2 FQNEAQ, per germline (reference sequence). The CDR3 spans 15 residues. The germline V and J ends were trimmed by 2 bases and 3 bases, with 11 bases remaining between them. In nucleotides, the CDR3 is TGTGCCAGCAGCTTAATTCGGGAGAGCTACAATGAGCAGTTCTTC. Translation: CASSLIRESYNEQFF.

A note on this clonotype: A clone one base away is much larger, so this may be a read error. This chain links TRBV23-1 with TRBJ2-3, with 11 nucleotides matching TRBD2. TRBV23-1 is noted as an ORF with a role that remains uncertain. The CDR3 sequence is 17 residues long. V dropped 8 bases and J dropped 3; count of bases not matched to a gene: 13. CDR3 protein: CASRLIAGGPWTDTQYF. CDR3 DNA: TGCGCCAGCCGTCTAATAGCGGGAGGGCCGTGGACAGATACGCAGTATTTT.

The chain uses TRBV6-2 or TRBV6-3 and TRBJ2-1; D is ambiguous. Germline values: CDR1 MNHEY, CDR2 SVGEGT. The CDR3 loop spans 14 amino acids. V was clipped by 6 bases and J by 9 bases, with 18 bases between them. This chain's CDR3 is CASSLIAPESEQFF. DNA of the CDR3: TGTGCCAGCAGCCTGATAGCACCGGAGAGTGAGCAGTTCTTC.

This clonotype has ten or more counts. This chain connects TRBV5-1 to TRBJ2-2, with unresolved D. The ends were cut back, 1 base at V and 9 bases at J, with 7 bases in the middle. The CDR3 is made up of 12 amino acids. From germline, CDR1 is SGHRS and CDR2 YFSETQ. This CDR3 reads CASSLSSRELFF. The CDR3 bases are TGCGCCAGCAGCTTGAGCTCCAGGGAGCTGTTTTTT.

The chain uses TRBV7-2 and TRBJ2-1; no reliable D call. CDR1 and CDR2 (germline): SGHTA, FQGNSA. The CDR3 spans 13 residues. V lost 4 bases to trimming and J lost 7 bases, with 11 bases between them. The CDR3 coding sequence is TGTGCCAGCAGCTCCATGGGGAAAAATGAGCAGTTCTTC. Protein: CASSSMGKNEQFF. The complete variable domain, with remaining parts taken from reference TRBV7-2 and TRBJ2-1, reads GAGVSQSPSNKVTEKGKDVELRCDPISGHTALYWYRQSLGQGLEFLIYFQGNSAPDKSGLPSDRFSAERTGGSVSTLTIQRTQQEDSAVYLCASSSMGKNEQFFGPGTRLTVL.

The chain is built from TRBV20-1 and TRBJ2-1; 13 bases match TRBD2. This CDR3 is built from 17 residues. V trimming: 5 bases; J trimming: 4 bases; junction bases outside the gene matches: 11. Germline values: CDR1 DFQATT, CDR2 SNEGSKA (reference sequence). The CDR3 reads CSAWTSGSQSSYNEQFF. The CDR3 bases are TGCAGTGCTTGGACTAGCGGGAGTCAGAGCTCGTACAATGAGCAGTTCTTC.

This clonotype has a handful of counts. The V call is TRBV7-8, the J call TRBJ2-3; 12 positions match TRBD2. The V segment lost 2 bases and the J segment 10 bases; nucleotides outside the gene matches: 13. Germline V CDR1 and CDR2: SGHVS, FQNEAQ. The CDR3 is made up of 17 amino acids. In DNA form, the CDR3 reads TGTGCCAGCAGCTTATTACCCCTAGCGGGAGGGCCATCCCCGCAGTATTTT. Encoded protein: CASSLLPLAGGPSPQYF.

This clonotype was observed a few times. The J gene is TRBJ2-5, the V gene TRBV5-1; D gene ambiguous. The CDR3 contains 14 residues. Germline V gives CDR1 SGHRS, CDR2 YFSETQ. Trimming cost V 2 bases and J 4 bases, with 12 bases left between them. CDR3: CASSLWGLRETQYF. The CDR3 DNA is TGCGCCAGCAGCTTATGGGGTTTACGAGAGACCCAGTACTTC.

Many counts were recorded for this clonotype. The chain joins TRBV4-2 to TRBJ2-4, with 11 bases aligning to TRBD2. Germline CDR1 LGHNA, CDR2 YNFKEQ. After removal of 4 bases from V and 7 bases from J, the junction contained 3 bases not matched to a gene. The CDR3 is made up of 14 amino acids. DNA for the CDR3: TGTGCCAGCAGCCGAGGGACTAGCGGTAACATTCAGTACTTC. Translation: CASSRGTSGNIQYF.

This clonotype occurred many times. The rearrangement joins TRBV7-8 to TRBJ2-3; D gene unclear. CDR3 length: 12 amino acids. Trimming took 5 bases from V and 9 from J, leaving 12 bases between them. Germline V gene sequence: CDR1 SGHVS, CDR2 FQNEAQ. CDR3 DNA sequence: TGTGCCAGCAGCATCCCGCAGGCCACGCAGTATTTT. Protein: CASSIPQATQYF.

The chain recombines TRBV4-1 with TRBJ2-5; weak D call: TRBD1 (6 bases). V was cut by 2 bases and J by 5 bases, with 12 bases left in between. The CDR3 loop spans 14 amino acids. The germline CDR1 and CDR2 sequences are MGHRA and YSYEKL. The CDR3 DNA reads TGCGCCAGCAGCCAAACAGGGTACGGGGAGACCCAGTACTTC. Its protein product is CASSQTGYGETQYF.

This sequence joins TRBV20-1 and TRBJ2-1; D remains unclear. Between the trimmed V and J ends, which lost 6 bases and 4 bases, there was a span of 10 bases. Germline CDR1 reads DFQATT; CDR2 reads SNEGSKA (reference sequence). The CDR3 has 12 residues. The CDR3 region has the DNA TGCAGTGCGAGGCAGGAGTACAATGAGCAGTTCTTC. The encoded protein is CSARQEYNEQFF.

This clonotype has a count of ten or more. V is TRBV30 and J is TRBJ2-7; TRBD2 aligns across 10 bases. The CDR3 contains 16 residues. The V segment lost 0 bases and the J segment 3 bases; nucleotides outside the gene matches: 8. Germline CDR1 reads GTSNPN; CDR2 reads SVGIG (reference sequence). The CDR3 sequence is CAWSVVLAGWIYEQYF. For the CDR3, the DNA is TGTGCCTGGAGTGTAGTACTAGCGGGATGGATCTACGAGCAGTACTTC.

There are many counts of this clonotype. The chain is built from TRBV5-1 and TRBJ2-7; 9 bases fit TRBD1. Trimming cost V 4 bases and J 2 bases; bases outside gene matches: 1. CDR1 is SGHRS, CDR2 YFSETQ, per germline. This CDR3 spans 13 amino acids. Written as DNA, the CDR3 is TGCGCCAGCAGCGGGACAGGGACCTACGAGCAGTACTTC. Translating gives CASSGTGTYEQYF. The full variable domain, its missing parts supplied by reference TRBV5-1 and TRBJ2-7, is KAGVTQTPRYLIKTRGQQVTLSCSPISGHRSVSWYQQTPGQGLQFLFEYFSETQRNKGNFPGRFSGRQFSNSRSEMNVSTLELGDSALYLCASSGTGTYEQYFGPGTRLTVT.

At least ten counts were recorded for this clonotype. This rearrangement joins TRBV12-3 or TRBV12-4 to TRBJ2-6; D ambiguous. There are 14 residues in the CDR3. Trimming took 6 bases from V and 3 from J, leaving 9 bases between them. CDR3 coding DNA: TGTGCCAGCAGCCGTATAGGTGGGGCCAACGTCCTGACTTTC. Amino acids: CASSRIGGANVLTF.